The 14 T cell receptor beta chains below come from one sample, sequenced in a study of T-cell reconstitution after alpha-beta-depleted transplantation in children. Unique molecular identifiers were used to barcode this TCRbeta library. TCRdb re-analysed the PCR reads in MiXCR, keeping a single row per CDR3 protein. Of around 600,000 distinct CDR3 sequences listed, roughly 15% are singletons. Source: PBMCs from the stem cell graft donor, taken from the stem cell graft. The origin of the receptors is a human donor who donated a stem cell graft to a child with acute myeloid leukemia.

The chain uses TRBV5-1 and TRBJ1-3; weak D call: TRBD1 (5 bases). V gave up 0 bases and J gave up 0 bases, with 10 bases separating them. The CDR3 has 16 amino acids. From germline, CDR1 is SGHRS and CDR2 YFSETQ. The CDR3 loop is CASSLGQLDSGNTIYF. The CDR3 DNA is TGCGCCAGCAGCTTGGGACAGCTAGACTCTGGAAACACCATATATTTT.

This chain links TRBV7-9 with TRBJ1-1; D is possibly TRBD1 (5 bases). V lost 3 bases and J 1 base, leaving 15 bases between the germline ends. This CDR3 region has 16 residues. Germline CDR1 SEHNR, CDR2 FQNEAQ (reference sequence). CDR3 DNA: TGTGCCAGCAGCTTTGACGCCGGGACGGCGAACACTGAAGCTTTCTTT. This codes for CASSFDAGTANTEAFF.

This clonotype turned up a few times. The chain recombines TRBV20-1 with TRBJ2-3, with TRBD1 matching over 9 bases. CDR1 is DFQATT and CDR2 is SNEGSKA in the germline V gene (reference sequence). The CDR3 runs to 16 residues. J lost 0 bases, V lost 6 bases, and 10 bases had no gene match. The DNA of the CDR3 is TGCAGTGCCCCAAACCCGGACAGGGGAAGCACAGATACGCAGTATTTT. Protein sequence: CSAPNPDRGSTDTQYF.

This clonotype has at least ten counts. V is TRBV5-5 and J is TRBJ2-2; weak D call: TRBD1 (5 bases). Germline V gives CDR1 SGHKS, CDR2 YYEKEE (reference sequence). The CDR3 totals 16 residues. V shed 1 base and J shed 0 bases, with 10 bases lying between them. CDR3 nucleotide sequence: TGTGCCAGCAGCTTGTGGGCAGGGTCGAACACCGGGGAGCTGTTTTTT. Its protein is CASSLWAGSNTGELFF.

In regard to this clonotype: The junction departs from germline at one end; a sequencing error may be responsible. The V call is TRBV25-1, the J call TRBJ2-7; the D call may be TRBD1 or TRBD2 (5 bases each). The CDR3 covers 14 residues. Germline V gene data show CDR1 as MGHDK and CDR2 as SYGVNS. CDR3 coding DNA: TGTGCCAGGAGTGGAAGGGACGACTCCTACGAGCAGTACTTC. Translated: CARSGRDDSYEQYF.

This clonotype showed up just a few times. V is TRBV9 and J is TRBJ2-7; either TRBD1 or TRBD2 may supply D (5 bases each). V shed 6 bases and J shed 3 bases, with 16 bases lying between them. CDR1 is SGDLS and CDR2 is YYNGEE in the germline V gene. This CDR3 contains 14 residues. The CDR3 DNA reads TGTGCCAGCAACCGGGACGGTCAAATCTACGAGCAGTACTTC. Translated, it gives CASNRDGQIYEQYF.

Comments on this clonotype: A much larger clone lies one base from this, so it may be a read error. The V call is TRBV5-5, the J call TRBJ2-5; weak D call: TRBD2 (6 bases). The CDR3 spans 13 residues. The V end was cut by 5 bases, the J end by 4 bases, with 12 bases between. Germline values: CDR1 SGHKS, CDR2 YYEKEE (reference sequence). The CDR3 DNA sequence: TGTGCCAGCAGTTCGGGGGACCGAGAGACCCAGTACTTC. This codes for CASSSGDRETQYF.

This chain connects TRBV20-1 to TRBJ2-7, with 7 bases fitting TRBD1. Germline CDR1 and CDR2: DFQATT and SNEGSKA (reference sequence). The CDR3 spans 14 residues. V trimming: 3 bases; J trimming: 3 bases; junction bases outside the gene matches: 8. The DNA for the CDR3 is TGCAGTGCTAGCCCCCGGGACAGATTCTACGAGCAGTACGTC. Its protein product is CSASPRDRFYEQYV.

This clonotype was seen a handful of times. The J gene is TRBJ1-1, the V gene TRBV11-2; TRBD1 matches 12 bases. The CDR3 is 15 amino acids. J lost 6 bases, V lost 5 bases, and 7 bases had no gene match. CDR1 and CDR2 from the germline V gene are SGHAT and FQNNGV. The DNA for the CDR3 is TGTGCCAGCAGCGCCAAGGGACAGGGGGCCGCTGAAGCTTTCTTT. It is translated as CASSAKGQGAAEAFF.

This clonotype was found many times. This rearrangement joins TRBV7-2 to TRBJ1-1; D might be TRBD1 (5 bases). Trimming removed 6 bases at V and 1 base at J, with 9 bases between. Per germline, CDR1 SGHTA and CDR2 FQGNSA. The CDR3 loop spans 13 amino acids. As DNA, the CDR3 is TGTGCCAGCAGACAACAGGCGAACACTGAAGCTTTCTTT. Translating gives CASRQQANTEAFF.

The sample holds a few counts of this clonotype. The chain is built from TRBV11-2 and TRBJ1-1; the match to TRBD1 covers 7 bases. Germline values: CDR1 SGHAT, CDR2 FQNNGV. CDR3 length equals 16 residues. V was clipped by 5 bases and J by 0 bases; unmatched bases: 9. The CDR3 sequence: CASSPGTAGMNTEAFF. As DNA, the CDR3 is TGTGCCAGCAGCCCCGGGACAGCGGGTATGAACACTGAAGCTTTCTTT.

V gene TRBV20-1 combines with J gene TRBJ2-5; either TRBD1 or TRBD2 may supply D (5 bases each). This CDR3 is built from 14 residues. V was cut by 5 bases and J by 4 bases, with 17 bases left in between. Germline CDR1 and CDR2: DFQATT and SNEGSKA (reference sequence). In nucleotides, the CDR3 is TGCAGTGCTGTTAGGGACGGAGAAATAGAGACCCAGTACTTC. This sequence encodes CSAVRDGEIETQYF.

V is TRBV5-1 and J is TRBJ2-7; 9 nucleotides agree with TRBD1. CDR3 length: 15 amino acids. V lost 3 bases to trimming and J lost 5 bases; unmatched junction nucleotides: 9. Germline V lookup: CDR1 SGHRS, CDR2 YFSETQ. The CDR3 loop is CASSSTGGRVDEQYV. The CDR3 DNA reads TGCGCCAGCAGCTCAACAGGGGGCAGGGTCGACGAGCAGTACGTC.

This clonotype has just a few counts. The chain couples TRBV15 to TRBJ2-1; 9 bases line up with TRBD2. Germline V lookup: CDR1 LNHNV, CDR2 YYDKDF (reference sequence). Unmatched junction bases numbered 5, after V lost 0 bases and J lost 8 bases. The CDR3 extends over 15 amino acids. The CDR3: CATSRDPGLAYEQFF. The DNA for the CDR3 is TGTGCCACCAGCAGAGACCCCGGACTAGCGTATGAGCAGTTCTTC.